Listed below are T cell receptor beta chains from one sample, sequenced in a study of shared clonotypes between healthy human individuals. The table came from immunoSEQ multiplex PCR; TCRdb's copy has only in-frame clones and leaves some out. The data show 640,000 or so clones, with about 78% seen just once and about 2% held by the top ten. The specimen sequenced was memory CD4+ T cells sorted from blood. The receptor set was obtained from a woman aged 25 to 39 in good health. The CDR3 runs from the conserved cysteine through the conserved F or W.

V: TRBV12-5
J: TRBJ1-2
CDR3: CASGLGTGNYGYTF

V: TRBV7-9
J: TRBJ1-1
CDR3: CASSTDRKTTEAFF

V: TRBV9
J: TRBJ2-5
CDR3: CASSVEKGSWETQYF

V: TRBV4-2
J: TRBJ2-1
CDR3: CASSQGTSGSEQFF

V: TRBV29-1
J: TRBJ2-7
CDR3: CSVEALAGVGEQYF

V: TRBV6-1
J: TRBJ2-2
CDR3: CASSVDGSAGELFF

V: TRBV2
J: TRBJ2-5
CDR3: CASSGDSRQETQYF

V: TRBV6-4
J: TRBJ2-7
CDR3: CASSSGRAYEQYF

V: TRBV5-4
J: TRBJ2-7
CDR3: CASSPGGAGYSYEQYF

V: TRBV6-1
J: TRBJ2-7
CDR3: CASSEGGVRSSYEQYF

V: TRBV18
J: TRBJ2-7
CDR3: CASSPPGTALYEQYF

V: TRBV28
J: TRBJ1-5
CDR3: CASSSLLRPQHF

V: TRBV7-2
J: TRBJ1-1
CDR3: CASSLGTRPGVTEAFF

V: TRBV7-6
J: TRBJ2-2
CDR3: CASSSGQGGTGELFF

V: TRBV28
J: TRBJ2-3
CDR3: CASSLNAGEFTDTQYF

V: TRBV28
J: TRBJ2-7
CDR3: CASRPTSGPPNEQYF

V: TRBV5-8
J: TRBJ2-1
CDR3: CASSLGGDPYNEQFF

V: TRBV18
J: TRBJ2-6
CDR3: CASSPPRSGANVLTF

V: TRBV28
J: TRBJ2-7
CDR3: CASSPYGDSYEQYF

V: TRBV5-8
J: TRBJ1-5
CDR3: CASSLNLGPASNQPQHF

V: TRBV11-2
J: TRBJ2-1
CDR3: CASSKREMYNEQFF

V: TRBV21-1
J: TRBJ2-1
CDR3: CAKPRDRAYNEQFF

V: TRBV7-9
J: TRBJ1-1
CDR3: CASSLTGNTEAFF

V: TRBV6-1
J: TRBJ1-1
CDR3: CASRQQMNTEAFF

V: TRBV28
J: TRBJ1-5
CDR3: CASSPGTDNNQPQHF

V: TRBV19
J: TRBJ2-7
CDR3: CASSIFSGRDPHEQYF

V: TRBV19
J: TRBJ2-2
CDR3: CASSTTGVWAGELFF

V: TRBV19
J: TRBJ2-1
CDR3: CASQTGLYNEQFF

V: TRBV5-1
J: TRBJ2-1
CDR3: CASSLWYNEQFF

V: TRBV14
J: TRBJ1-1
CDR3: CASSRTVEAFF

V: TRBV18
J: TRBJ1-2
CDR3: CASSPPGTSYGYTF

V: TRBV6-6
J: TRBJ2-7
CDR3: CASSYSLAPYEQYF

V: TRBV5-1
J: TRBJ2-2
CDR3: CASSPRASRDTGELFF

V: TRBV28
J: TRBJ1-4
CDR3: CASYPGTEGGKLLF

V: TRBV11-2
J: TRBJ1-1
CDR3: CASSSGQEVIEAFF

V: TRBV5-1
J: TRBJ2-5
CDR3: CASSPTGTSGNQETQYF

V: TRBV15
J: TRBJ2-7
CDR3: CATSRERGPTYEQYF

V: TRBV18
J: TRBJ2-1
CDR3: CASSATGTGVLNEQFF

V: TRBV18
J: TRBJ1-1
CDR3: CASSHRDSRSEAFF

V: TRBV7-3
J: TRBJ2-1
CDR3: CASGRTYNEQFF

V: TRBV27
J: TRBJ2-1
CDR3: CASSQAGGITFNEQFF

V: TRBV11-2
J: TRBJ2-7
CDR3: CASSPDRSYEQYF

V: TRBV5-1
J: TRBJ2-1
CDR3: CASSLVAGGPHEQFF

V: TRBV27
J: TRBJ2-1
CDR3: CASRPLTGGREFF

V: TRBV7-2
J: TRBJ1-5
CDR3: CASSPGTPALRPQHF

V: TRBV6-1
J: TRBJ1-1
CDR3: CASWGTTKGTEAFF

V: TRBV5-1
J: TRBJ2-3
CDR3: CASSLAGPAEGTQYF

V: TRBV28
J: TRBJ2-5
CDR3: CASSPSTGTAQETQYF

V: TRBV7-9
J: TRBJ2-7
CDR3: CASSRRLAESSYEQYF

V: TRBV5-1
J: TRBJ2-3
CDR3: CASSLGDRGGTDTQYF

V: TRBV5-1
J: TRBJ1-2
CDR3: CASSFRGGSNYGYTF

V: TRBV19
J: TRBJ2-7
CDR3: CASSTKSGPVYEQYF

V: TRBV18
J: TRBJ2-3
CDR3: CASSQDRGNTDTQYF

V: TRBV11-2
J: TRBJ2-1
CDR3: CASRYEQGTTSNEQFF

V: TRBV27
J: TRBJ1-2
CDR3: CASSLDLSGYTF

V: TRBV6-6
J: TRBJ1-1
CDR3: CASSYSRQGNTEAFF

V: TRBV28
J: TRBJ2-1
CDR3: CASSPPTHSFGSYNEQFF

V: TRBV4-1
J: TRBJ1-2
CDR3: CASSHTLTGYKSDYGYTF

V: TRBV27
J: TRBJ1-1
CDR3: CASSPRQLFAFF

V: TRBV7-3
J: TRBJ2-1
CDR3: CASSFPPRGEQFF